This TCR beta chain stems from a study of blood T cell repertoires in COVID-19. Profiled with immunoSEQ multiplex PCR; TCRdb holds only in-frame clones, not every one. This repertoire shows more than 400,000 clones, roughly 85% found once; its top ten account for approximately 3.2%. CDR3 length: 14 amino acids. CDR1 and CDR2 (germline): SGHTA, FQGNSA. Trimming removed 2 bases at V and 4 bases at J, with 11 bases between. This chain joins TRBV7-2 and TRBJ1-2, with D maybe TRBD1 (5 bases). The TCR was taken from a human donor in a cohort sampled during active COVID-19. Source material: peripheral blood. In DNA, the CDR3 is TGTGCCAGCAGCTTATTAGGGGCGACCTATGGCTACACCTTC. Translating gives CASSLLGATYGYTF.